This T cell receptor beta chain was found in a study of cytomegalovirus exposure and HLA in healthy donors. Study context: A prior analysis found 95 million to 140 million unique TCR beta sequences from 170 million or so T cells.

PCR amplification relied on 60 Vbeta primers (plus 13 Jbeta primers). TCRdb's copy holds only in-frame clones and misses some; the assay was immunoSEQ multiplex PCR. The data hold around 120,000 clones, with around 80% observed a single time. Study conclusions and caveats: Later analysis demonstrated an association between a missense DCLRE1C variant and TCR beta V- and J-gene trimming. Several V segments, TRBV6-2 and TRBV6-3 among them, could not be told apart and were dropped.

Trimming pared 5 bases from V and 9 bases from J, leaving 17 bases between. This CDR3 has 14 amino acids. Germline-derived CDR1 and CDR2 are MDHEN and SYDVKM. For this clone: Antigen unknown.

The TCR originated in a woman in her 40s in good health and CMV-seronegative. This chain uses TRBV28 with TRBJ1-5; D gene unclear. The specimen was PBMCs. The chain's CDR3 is CASSLHTDPRPQHF. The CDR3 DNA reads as TGTGCCAGCAGTCTACACACAGATCCTCGGCCCCAGCATTTT.